This T cell receptor beta chain is from a study of blood T cell repertoires in COVID-19. Study summary: Donors in the United States, Italy and Spain gave samples during acute or convalescent COVID-19. From T cells, B-cell-depleted T cells, or PBMCs came the material, which was cDNA or gDNA.

Original handling: Amplified reference gene primers provided the basis for estimating nucleated cell counts. The data were produced by immunoSEQ multiplex PCR, yet TCRdb's version contains in-frame clones alone and is incomplete. V and J calls and clone size are copied from that table; D and trimming were computed from the DNA. The table lists approximately 280,000 clones, roughly 80% of them singletons. The CDR3 covers 14 residues. Germline V gene sequence: CDR1 SNHLY, CDR2 FYNNEI. V gave up 5 bases and J gave up 5 bases; unmatched junction bases: 8. Enrolled during active infection, Seattle patients were then followed longitudinally.

This rearrangement joins TRBV2 to TRBJ2-7; 8 bases agree with TRBD1. The origin of this receptor is a human donor with COVID-19, enrolled during active disease. The donor label of this sample is uncertain. The material sequenced was peripheral blood. CDR3 sequence: CASSLSDRVNEQYF. CDR3 in DNA: TGTGCCAGCAGTTTATCGGACAGGGTGAACGAGCAGTACTTC.